The 4 T cell receptor beta chains reported below all come from one sample, sequenced in a study of cytomegalovirus exposure and HLA in healthy donors. PCR was performed using 60 Vbeta and 13 Jbeta primers. Libraries were prepared by immunoSEQ multiplex PCR; TCRdb keeps only in-frame clonotypes and omits some of them. The table lists about 120,000 clones, around 60% of them singletons. Sequencing was performed on PBMCs. The receptors here all came from a man in his forties in good health and CMV-seropositive.

This clone was counted between two and nine times. The chain carries TRBV2 and TRBJ2-1; no firm D call. The germline V gene has CDR1 SNHLY and CDR2 FYNNEI. V lost 2 bases to trimming and J lost 6 bases, with 11 bases between them. The CDR3 covers 14 residues. In DNA, the CDR3 is TGTGCCAGCAGTGAATCAGGCTTCGGCAATGAGCAGTTCTTC. This codes for CASSESGFGNEQFF. The full variable domain, in which reference TRBV2 and TRBJ2-1 provide the parts outside the CDR3, is EPEVTQTPSHQVTQMGQEVILRCVPISNHLYFYWYRQILGQKVEFLVSFYNNEISEKSEIFDDQFSVERPDGSNFTLKIRSTKLEDSAMYFCASSESGFGNEQFFGPGTRLTVL.

This clone appeared a few times. This rearrangement joins TRBV6-5 to TRBJ1-1; weak D call: TRBD1 (6 bases). Deletions cut 6 bases from V and 5 bases from J, with 10 bases between. Germline V gene sequence: CDR1 MNHEY, CDR2 SVGAGI. CDR3 size: 12 residues. The DNA for the CDR3 is TGTGCCAGCAGACAGGGAGGGACTGAAGCTTTCTTT. The encoded protein is CASRQGGTEAFF.

This chain connects TRBV7-8 to TRBJ2-5; D is ambiguous. The CDR3 length is 14 residues. Germline CDR1 is SGHVS and CDR2 is FQNEAQ. V lost 3 bases and J 1 base, leaving 9 bases between the germline ends. CDR3 sequence reads: CASSFSNFQETQYF. In DNA, the CDR3 is TGTGCCAGCAGCTTTAGCAACTTCCAAGAGACCCAGTACTTC.

Of note for this clone: A read error is the likely source, as a far larger clone sits one nucleotide away. This same CDR3 is encoded by further DNA sequences in the sample. The chain has TRBV2 and TRBJ2-3; D possibly corresponds to TRBD2 (5 bases). CDR1 is SNHLY, CDR2 FYNNEI, per germline. There are 13 residues in the CDR3. The CDR3 sequence: CASSFDYTDTQYF. The CDR3 coding sequence is TGTGCTAGCAGTTTCGACTACACAGATACGCAGTATTTT.